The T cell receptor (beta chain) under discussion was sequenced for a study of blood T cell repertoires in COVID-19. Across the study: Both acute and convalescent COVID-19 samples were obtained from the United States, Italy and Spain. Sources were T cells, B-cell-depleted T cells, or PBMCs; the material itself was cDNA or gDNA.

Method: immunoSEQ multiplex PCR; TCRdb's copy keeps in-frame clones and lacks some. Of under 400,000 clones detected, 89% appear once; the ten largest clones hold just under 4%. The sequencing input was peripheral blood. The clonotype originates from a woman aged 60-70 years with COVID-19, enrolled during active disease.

The CDR3 region has the DNA TGTGCCAGCAGCCGGGACATCGGGGAAAAACTGTTTTTT. The encoded protein is CASSRDIGEKLFF. The rearrangement links TRBV7-2 to TRBJ1-4; D may be TRBD1 (6 bases). V was clipped by 5 bases and J by 8 bases, with 12 bases between them. This CDR3 is built from 13 residues. Germline values: CDR1 SGHTA, CDR2 FQGNSA.